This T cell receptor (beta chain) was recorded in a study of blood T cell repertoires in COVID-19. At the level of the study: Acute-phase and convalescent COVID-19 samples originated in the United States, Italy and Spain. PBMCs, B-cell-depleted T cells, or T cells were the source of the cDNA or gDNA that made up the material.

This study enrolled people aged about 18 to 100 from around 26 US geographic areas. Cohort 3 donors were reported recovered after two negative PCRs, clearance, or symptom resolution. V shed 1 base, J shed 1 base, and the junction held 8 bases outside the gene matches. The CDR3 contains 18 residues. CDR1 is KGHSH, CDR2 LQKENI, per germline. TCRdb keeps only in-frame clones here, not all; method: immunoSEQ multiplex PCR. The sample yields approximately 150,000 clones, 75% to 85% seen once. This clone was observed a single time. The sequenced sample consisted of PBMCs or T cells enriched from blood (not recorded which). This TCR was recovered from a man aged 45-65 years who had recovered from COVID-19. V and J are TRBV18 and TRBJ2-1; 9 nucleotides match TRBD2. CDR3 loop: CASSPRASGDGSYNEQFF. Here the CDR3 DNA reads TGTGCCAGCTCACCACGGGCTAGCGGGGATGGGTCCTACAATGAGCAGTTCTTC. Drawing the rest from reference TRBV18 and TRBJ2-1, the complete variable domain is NAGVMQNPRHLVRRRGQEARLRCSPMKGHSHVYWYRQLPEEGLKFMVYLQKENIIDESGMPKERFSAEFPKEGPSILRIQQVVRGDSAAYFCASSPRASGDGSYNEQFFGPGTRLTVL.